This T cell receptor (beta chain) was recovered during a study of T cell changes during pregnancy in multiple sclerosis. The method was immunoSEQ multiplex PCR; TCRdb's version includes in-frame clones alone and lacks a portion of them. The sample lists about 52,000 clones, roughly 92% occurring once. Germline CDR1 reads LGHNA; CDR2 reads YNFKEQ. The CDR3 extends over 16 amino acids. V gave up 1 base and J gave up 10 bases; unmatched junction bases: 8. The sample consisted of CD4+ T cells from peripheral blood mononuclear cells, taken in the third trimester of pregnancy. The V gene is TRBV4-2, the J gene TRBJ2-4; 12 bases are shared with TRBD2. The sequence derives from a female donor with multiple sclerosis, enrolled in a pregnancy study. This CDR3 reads CASSQASGGAIGIQYF. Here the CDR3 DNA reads TGTGCCAGCAGCCAAGCTAGCGGGGGGGCCATTGGTATTCAGTACTTC.